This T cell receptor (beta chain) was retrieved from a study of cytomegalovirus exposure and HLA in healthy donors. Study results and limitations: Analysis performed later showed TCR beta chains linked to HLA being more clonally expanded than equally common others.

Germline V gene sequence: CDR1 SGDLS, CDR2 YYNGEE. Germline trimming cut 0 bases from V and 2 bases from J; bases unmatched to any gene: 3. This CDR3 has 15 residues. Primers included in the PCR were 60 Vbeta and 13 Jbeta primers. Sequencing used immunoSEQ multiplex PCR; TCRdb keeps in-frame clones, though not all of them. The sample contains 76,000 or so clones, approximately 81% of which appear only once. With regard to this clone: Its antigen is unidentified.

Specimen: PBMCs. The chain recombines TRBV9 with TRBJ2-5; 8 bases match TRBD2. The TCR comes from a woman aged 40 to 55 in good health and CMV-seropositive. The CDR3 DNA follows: TGTGCCAGCAGCGTAGAAGCGGGGGCGCAAGAGACCCAGTACTTC. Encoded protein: CASSVEAGAQETQYF.